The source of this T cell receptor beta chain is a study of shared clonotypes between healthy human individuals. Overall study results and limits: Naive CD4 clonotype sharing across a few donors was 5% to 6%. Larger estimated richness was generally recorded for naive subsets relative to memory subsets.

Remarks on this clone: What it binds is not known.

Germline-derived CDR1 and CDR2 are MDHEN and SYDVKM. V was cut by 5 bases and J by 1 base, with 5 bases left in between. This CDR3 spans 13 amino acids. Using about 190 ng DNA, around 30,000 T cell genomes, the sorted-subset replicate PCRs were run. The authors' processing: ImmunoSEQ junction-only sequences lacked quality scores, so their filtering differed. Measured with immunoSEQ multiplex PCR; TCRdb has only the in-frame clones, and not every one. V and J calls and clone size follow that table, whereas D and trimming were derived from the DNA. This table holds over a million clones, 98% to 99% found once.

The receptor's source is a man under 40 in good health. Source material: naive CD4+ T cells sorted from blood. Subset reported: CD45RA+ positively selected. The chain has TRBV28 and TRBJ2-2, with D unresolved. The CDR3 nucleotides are TGTGCCAGCAGTCGCCGGAACACCGGGGAGCTGTTTTTT. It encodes CASSRRNTGELFF.